Below are 26 T cell receptor beta chains sequenced from a single sample in a study of response to subunit inactivated influenza vaccine. TCRdb re-derived calls from the RT-PCR reads in MiXCR, one entry per CDR3 protein. The repertoire holds about 310,000 distinct CDR3 sequences, with just over 20% as singletons. Sequencing was performed on PBMCs from blood, taken less than 22 months after vaccination. The receptors stem from a man between 50 and 75 years old who received an inactivated influenza vaccine.

The chain recombines TRBV9 with TRBJ1-2; D uncertain. The CDR3 is 14 residues long. Germline V gives CDR1 SGDLS, CDR2 YYNGEE. V dropped 6 bases and J dropped 0 bases, with 12 bases sitting between them. CDR3 region: CASTGETTNYGYTF. As DNA, the CDR3 is TGTGCCAGCACCGGGGAGACCACTAACTATGGCTACACCTTC.

The chain couples TRBV9 to TRBJ2-1, with TRBD2 matching over 8 bases. CDR3 size: 13 residues. The trim removed 4 bases at V and 9 bases at J, leaving 6 bases unmatched. From germline, CDR1 is SGDLS and CDR2 YYNGEE. The CDR3 nucleotides are TGTGCCAGCAGCCTTCCGGGGGGGAGTGAGCAGTTCTTC. This gives the protein CASSLPGGSEQFF.

This clonotype came up a few times. The rearrangement uses TRBV20-1 and TRBJ1-2; a weak D match, TRBD1 (6 bases). This CDR3 is built from 16 residues. Germline assignment: CDR1 DFQATT and CDR2 SNEGSKA (reference sequence). V lost 3 bases, J lost 3 bases, and 20 bases lay in between. CDR3 sequence: CSARGGTPDGDYGYTF. As DNA, the CDR3 is TGCAGTGCTAGGGGCGGGACACCCGATGGGGACTATGGCTACACCTTC.

The V call is TRBV4-3, the J call TRBJ2-5; D is ambiguous. V was shortened by 0 bases and J by 5 bases, with 13 bases between the two germline ends. The length of the CDR3 is 15 residues. Germline assignment: CDR1 LGHNA and CDR2 YSLEER. The CDR3 region is CASSQDGIALETQYF. In DNA, the CDR3 is TGCGCCAGCAGCCAAGATGGGATAGCCCTGGAGACCCAGTACTTC.

The chain carries TRBV30 and TRBJ1-5, with D uncertain. V lost 0 bases, J lost 10 bases, and 13 bases lay in between. This CDR3 has 13 residues. Per germline, CDR1 GTSNPN and CDR2 SVGIG (reference sequence). DNA of the CDR3: TGTGCCTGGAGTGTGGCAGCCTTTGCTCCCCAGCATTTT. Residues: CAWSVAAFAPQHF.

There are many counts of this clonotype. The gene calls are TRBV12-3 or TRBV12-4 and TRBJ1-6, with D maybe TRBD1 (6 bases). The CDR3 is made up of 14 amino acids. V was shortened by 6 bases and J by 9 bases, with 15 bases between the two germline ends. The CDR3 region is CASRGGGVSSPLHF. The CDR3 nucleotides read TGTGCCAGCAGGGGAGGGGGTGTTAGTTCACCCCTCCACTTT.

The chain is built from TRBV2 and TRBJ1-1, with D unclear. The CDR3 contains 14 residues. Germline V CDR1 and CDR2: SNHLY, FYNNEI. V lost 4 bases and J 4 bases, leaving 13 bases between the germline ends. CDR3 in DNA: TGTGCCAGCAGTGGAGCGCAGCTGACCACTGAAGCTTTCTTT. Translation gives CASSGAQLTTEAFF.

The V call is TRBV6-2 or TRBV6-3, the J call TRBJ2-5; D is ambiguous. V shed 7 bases and J shed 4 bases, with 16 bases lying between them. This CDR3 has 14 amino acids. Germline V gene lookup returns CDR1 MNHEY and CDR2 SVGEGT. CDR3 sequence: CASTLPTSGETQYF. For the CDR3, the DNA is TGTGCCAGCACCCTTCCGACCTCGGGAGAGACCCAGTACTTC.

The rearrangement uses TRBV5-1 and TRBJ2-7; TRBD2 matches at 12 bases. Germline CDR1 is SGHRS and CDR2 is YFSETQ. The V segment lost 4 bases and the J segment 9 bases; nucleotides outside the gene matches: 5. The CDR3 sequence is 13 residues long. CDR3 in DNA: TGCGCCAGCAGCCCAGGACTAGCGGGGACGCAGTACTTC. It is translated as CASSPGLAGTQYF. The entire variable domain, with the rest obtained from reference TRBV5-1 and TRBJ2-7, is as follows: KAGVTQTPRYLIKTRGQQVTLSCSPISGHRSVSWYQQTPGQGLQFLFEYFSETQRNKGNFPGRFSGRQFSNSRSEMNVSTLELGDSALYLCASSPGLAGTQYFGPGTRLTVT.

Written as DNA, the CDR3 is TGTGCCAGCAACCCGGGGGGATTGAGAGGAGAGACCCAGTACTTC. Residues: CASNPGGLRGETQYF. This chain connects TRBV12-3 or TRBV12-4 to TRBJ2-5, with TRBD2 matching over 7 bases. The CDR3 is 15 residues long. The J segment lost 4 bases and the V segment lost 7 bases, leaving 12 bases of the junction unmatched.

The genes are TRBV29-1 and TRBJ1-2; TRBD1 agrees at 8 bases. With V trimmed by 7 bases and J by 1 base, 5 bases remained unmatched. The CDR3 covers 13 residues. Germline V lookup: CDR1 SQVTM, CDR2 ANQGSEA. The CDR3 DNA reads TGCAGCGCCGGACAGGGAAATAACTATGGCTACACCTTC. Protein product: CSAGQGNNYGYTF.

This clonotype showed up many times. This chain connects TRBV7-9 to TRBJ1-4; D unclear. There are 14 residues in the CDR3. Germline lookup yields CDR1 SEHNR and CDR2 FQNEAQ (reference sequence). V was trimmed by 4 bases and J by 3 bases, leaving 9 bases between them. The CDR3: CASSSHSPNEKLFF. The CDR3 nucleotides are TGTGCCAGCAGCTCCCACAGCCCTAATGAAAAACTGTTTTTT.

This clonotype was recorded a few times. The rearrangement links TRBV6-2 or TRBV6-3 to TRBJ1-6, with D unresolved. The CDR3 extends over 14 amino acids. Germline V lookup: CDR1 MNHEY, CDR2 SVGEGT. V shed 2 bases and J shed 7 bases, with 9 bases lying between them. CDR3 DNA: TGTGCCAGCAGTTACGTGCAGAAGAATTCACCCCTCCACTTT. Its translation is CASSYVQKNSPLHF.

The table lists this clonotype with a few counts. V and J are TRBV12-3 or TRBV12-4 and TRBJ2-7, with D hard to call. Trimming shortened V by 3 bases and J by 5 bases, and 14 bases separated the two germline ends. CDR3 size: 14 residues. In DNA, the CDR3 is TGTGCCAGCAGTTTCTCTCACCAGCCAGACGAGCAGTACTTC. This translates into CASSFSHQPDEQYF.

This clonotype occurred a few times. The chain carries TRBV4-3 and TRBJ2-3; 7 bases align to TRBD2. There are 16 residues in the CDR3. Trimming cost V 4 bases and J 1 base; bases outside gene matches: 8. Germline V gene data show CDR1 as LGHNA and CDR2 as YSLEER. The CDR3 is CASSLGASGGTDTQYF. Here the CDR3 DNA reads TGCGCCAGCAGCCTTGGGGCCAGCGGGGGCACAGATACGCAGTATTTT.

This clonotype appeared a few times. The chain joins TRBV7-2 to TRBJ1-4; weak D call: TRBD1 (6 bases). CDR3 length equals 14 residues. Looked up from germline, CDR1 is SGHTA and CDR2 is FQGNSA. Trimming shortened V by 3 bases and J by 4 bases, and 9 bases separated the two germline ends. The CDR3 nucleotides read TGTGCCAGCAGCTTCGGGGGGCTTAATGAAAAACTGTTTTTT. Its translation is CASSFGGLNEKLFF.

This clonotype was seen more than once but under ten times. V usage is TRBV5-1 and J usage is TRBJ2-4; D not resolved. The CDR3 length is 14 residues. Germline CDR1 SGHRS, CDR2 YFSETQ. V lost 0 bases and J lost 0, with 4 bases in between. As DNA, the CDR3 is TGCGCCAGCAGCTTGGATCTAGCCAAAAACATTCAGTACTTC. Encoded protein: CASSLDLAKNIQYF.

To note about this clonotype: This sequence may be a read error, since a much larger clone differs from it by one base. V is TRBV6-1 and J is TRBJ1-5, with TRBD1 matching over 8 bases. Looked up from germline, CDR1 is MNHNS and CDR2 is SASEGT. The CDR3 contains 14 residues. CDR3 DNA sequence: TGTGCCAGCATGGGGCAGGGGGCTATTCAGCCCAAGCATTTT. Translation gives CASMGQGAIQPKHF.

The sample holds a few counts of this clonotype. The CDR3, as DNA: TGCAGTGTGGTCCGCTCCTACGAGCAGTACTTC. Protein: CSVVRSYEQYF. This chain links TRBV20-1 with TRBJ2-7; unclear D gene. V lost 7 bases and J 0 bases, leaving 7 bases between the germline ends. The CDR3 covers 11 residues. Germline V gene sequence: CDR1 DFQATT, CDR2 SNEGSKA (reference sequence).

This sequence joins TRBV20-1 and TRBJ2-4; D tentatively reads TRBD1 or TRBD2 (5 bases each). Trimming took 0 bases from V and 4 from J, leaving 16 bases between them. Germline-derived CDR1 and CDR2 are DFQATT and SNEGSKA (reference sequence). The CDR3 has 16 amino acids. The CDR3 protein is CSARDSLGERKNIQYF. The CDR3 DNA follows: TGCAGTGCTAGAGATAGTTTGGGGGAACGGAAAAACATTCAGTACTTC.

This clonotype was detected many times. CDR3 amino acids: CASSKGSWYGYTF. The DNA for the CDR3 is TGTGCCAGCAGCAAGGGGTCGTGGTATGGCTACACCTTC. J is TRBJ1-2 and V is TRBV6-2 or TRBV6-3; perhaps TRBD1 as D (5 bases). The CDR3 extends over 13 amino acids. Trimming cost V 6 bases and J 5 bases, with 13 bases left between them. The germline V gene has CDR1 MNHEY and CDR2 SVGEGT.

V and J are TRBV12-3 or TRBV12-4 and TRBJ1-5, with 8 nucleotides matching TRBD1. This CDR3 has 15 residues. The ends lost 3 bases at V and 0 bases at J; junction bases unmatched: 1. The CDR3 bases are TGTGCCAGCAGTTTGACAGGGGATAGCAATCAGCCCCAGCATTTT. Residues: CASSLTGDSNQPQHF.

The sample holds a few counts of this clonotype. The V and J genes are TRBV25-1 and TRBJ1-4; D is unresolved. Germline V lookup: CDR1 MGHDK, CDR2 SYGVNS. The CDR3 length is 13 residues. V was trimmed by 3 bases and J by 5 bases, leaving 7 bases between them. CDR3: CASSDYGNEKLFF. The CDR3 nucleotides read TGTGCCAGCAGTGATTACGGGAATGAAAAACTGTTTTTT.

This clonotype was seen a handful of times. The J gene is TRBJ1-2, the V gene TRBV5-1; 7 positions match TRBD1. The germline CDR1 and CDR2 sequences are SGHRS and YFSETQ. The CDR3 runs to 14 residues. J lost 2 bases, V lost 4 bases, and 5 bases had no gene match. CDR3 coding DNA: TGCGCCAGCAGCATCAACAGGGGAAACTATGGCTACACCTTC. As protein: CASSINRGNYGYTF.

The genes are TRBV4-2 and TRBJ1-2, with D maybe TRBD1 (5 bases). The ends were cut back, 0 bases at V and 8 bases at J, with 25 bases in the middle. The germline CDR1 and CDR2 sequences are LGHNA and YNFKEQ. The length of the CDR3 is 18 residues. CDR3 amino acids: CASSQDRLTRGRGEGYTF. CDR3 in DNA: TGTGCCAGCAGCCAAGATAGGCTCACGCGTGGTAGAGGGGAAGGCTACACCTTC.

The V gene is TRBV29-1, the J gene TRBJ1-5; perhaps TRBD1 as D (5 bases). The germline V and J ends were trimmed by 3 bases and 0 bases, with 6 bases remaining between them. This CDR3 spans 13 amino acids. CDR1 SQVTM and CDR2 ANQGSEA come from the germline V gene. The DNA for the CDR3 is TGCAGCGTTGAGCAGGGTAGCAATCAGCCCCAGCATTTT. As protein: CSVEQGSNQPQHF.